A single sample gave rise to the 13 T cell receptor beta chains below, sequenced in a study of sequential checkpoint blockade in melanoma. The data were produced by immunoSEQ multiplex PCR, yet TCRdb's version contains in-frame clones alone and is incomplete. The sample consists of about 35,000 clones, approximately 84% of them appearing once. The treatment here: randomized to nivolumab then ipilimumab (arm A) or the reverse (arm B). The specimen was CD8+ T cells sorted from blood (inferred from file names), collected from a patient given nivolumab and ipilimumab in sequence. The receptors here all came from a human donor with melanoma.

The V call is TRBV29-1, the J call TRBJ2-2; 9 positions agree with TRBD1. The CDR3 length is 16 residues. V shed 5 bases and J 6 bases; nucleotides not matched to a gene: 13. Germline loops: CDR1 SQVTM, CDR2 ANQGSEA. The CDR3 coding sequence is TGCAGCGTTTCCGGGACAGGGTCTACGGCGGCCGGGGAGCTGTTTTTT. This encodes CSVSGTGSTAAGELFF.

There are a few counts of this clone. V and J are TRBV7-1 and TRBJ2-7; D is possibly TRBD1 (7 bases). TRBV7-1 is known as an ORF, though its function is uncertain. V lost 4 bases and J lost 6, with 13 bases in between. This CDR3 region has 13 residues. The DNA for the CDR3 is TGTGCCAGCAGCTTAGATCAGGGGGGCGAGCAGTACTTC. It yields the protein CASSLDQGGEQYF.

This clone was detected once. The V and J genes are TRBV5-8 and TRBJ2-7, with 9 bases that match TRBD1. V lost 0 bases to trimming and J lost 4 bases; unmatched junction nucleotides: 5. The CDR3 totals 15 residues. Germline lookup yields CDR1 SGHTS and CDR2 YDEGEE. The CDR3 sequence is CASSLARDREYEQYF. The CDR3, as DNA: TGTGCCAGCAGCTTGGCCCGGGACAGGGAGTACGAGCAGTACTTC.

V usage is TRBV10-3 and J usage is TRBJ2-7; D is perhaps TRBD2 (5 bases). V lost 6 bases to trimming and J lost 7 bases, with 16 bases between them. This CDR3 contains 13 residues. Germline values: CDR1 ENHRY, CDR2 SYGVKD. CDR3 sequence (DNA): TGTGCCATCAGCGAAGAGGAGGAGTCGGAGCAGTACTTC. Its protein product is CAISEEEESEQYF.

The chain couples TRBV29-1 to TRBJ2-3; 8 positions match TRBD2. The germline CDR1 and CDR2 sequences are SQVTM and ANQGSEA. Trimming cost V 5 bases and J 5 bases; bases outside gene matches: 6. The CDR3 consists of 13 residues. The CDR3 sequence: CSVTSGTLDTQYF. The CDR3 nucleotides are TGCAGCGTTACTAGCGGAACCCTAGATACGCAGTATTTT.

This rearrangement joins TRBV19 to TRBJ2-7; TRBD2 aligns across 7 bases. The CDR3 totals 15 residues. Germline trimming cut 5 bases from V and 0 bases from J; bases unmatched to any gene: 7. Germline-derived CDR1 and CDR2 are LNHDA and SQIVND (reference sequence). The CDR3 loop reads CASSAFGGYSYEQYF. The CDR3, as DNA: TGTGCCAGTAGTGCGTTCGGGGGGTACTCCTACGAGCAGTACTTC.

This clone is large by share. The gene calls are TRBV6-4 and TRBJ1-1; D is possibly TRBD1 (5 bases). Trimming left V 5 bases short and J 1 base short, with 8 bases between. This CDR3 comprises 13 residues. Germline V gene data show CDR1 as MRHNA and CDR2 as SNTAGT. The CDR3 loop reads CASSPTANTEAFF. In DNA, the CDR3 is TGTGCCAGCAGTCCGACAGCGAACACTGAAGCTTTCTTT.

The chain joins TRBV28 to TRBJ2-7; D is unresolved. The CDR3 extends over 11 amino acids. The V gene's germline CDR1 is MDHEN and CDR2 SYDVKM. Trimming took 5 bases from V and 5 from J, leaving 7 bases between them. In DNA, the CDR3 is TGTGCCAGCAGTACAAATAACGAGCAGTACTTC. Its translation is CASSTNNEQYF.

This clone was observed a single time. The chain joins TRBV11-2 to TRBJ2-2, with 9 bases aligning to TRBD2. Germline V gives CDR1 SGHAT, CDR2 FQNNGV. J was trimmed by 5 bases and V by 3 bases; bases with no gene match: 4. The CDR3 is made up of 15 amino acids. The CDR3 DNA sequence: TGTGCCAGCAGCTTTTTAGCGGGAGTAACCGGGGAGCTGTTTTTT. It translates to CASSFLAGVTGELFF. Full variable domain (rest looked up from reference TRBV11-2 and TRBJ2-2): EAGVAQSPRYKIIEKRQSVAFWCNPISGHATLYWYQQILGQGPKLLIQFQNNGVVDDSQLPKDRFSAERLKGVDSTLKIQPAKLEDSAVYLCASSFLAGVTGELFFGEGSRLTVL.

The chain employs TRBV4-1 and TRBJ2-5; 8 bases fit TRBD1. The DNA end favors TRBJ2-7, so the J call may be wrong. The germline gives CDR1 MGHRA, CDR2 YSYEKL. The CDR3 spans 19 residues. DNA for the CDR3: TGCGCCAGCAGCCTACCCGGACAGGGTGAATCCCCCGGTCACTACGAGCAGTACTTC. Its protein is CASSLPGQGESPGHYEQYF.

The genes are TRBV7-2 and TRBJ2-1; D unresolved. The germline V gene encodes CDR1 SGHTA and CDR2 FQGNSA. Between the trimmed V and J ends, which lost 5 bases and 7 bases, there was a span of 15 bases. The CDR3 extends over 14 amino acids. CDR3 loop: CASSPLAAGNEQFF. Here the CDR3 DNA reads TGTGCCAGCAGCCCGCTTGCCGCCGGTAATGAGCAGTTCTTC.

The chain couples TRBV7-9 to TRBJ2-1, with 12 positions matching TRBD2. CDR1 and CDR2 from the germline V gene are SEHNR and FQNEAQ (reference sequence). V shed 4 bases, J shed 5 bases, and the junction held 3 bases outside the gene matches. This CDR3 comprises 15 residues. The CDR3 spells CASSSLAGGHNEQFF. As DNA, the CDR3 is TGTGCCAGCAGCTCCCTAGCGGGAGGGCACAATGAGCAGTTCTTC.

The CDR3 DNA sequence: TGCGCCAGCAGCGCGGGACAGGGACGCGACGAGCAGTACTTC. Translation gives CASSAGQGRDEQYF. The chain recombines TRBV10-1 with TRBJ2-7; 9 nucleotides agree with TRBD1. The V segment lost 6 bases and the J segment 5 bases; nucleotides outside the gene matches: 8. The CDR3 consists of 14 residues. From germline, CDR1 is WNHNN and CDR2 SYGVQD (reference sequence).